This section outlines one TCR beta chain sequence together with its context. Its antigen remains unidentified. This sample was taken from a study of OX40 agonist ivuxolimab in advanced cancers. Study-level points and caveats: There were, on average, more expanded clones in CD8+ T cells than in CD4+.

Peripheral blood came from all dose cohorts at three timepoints. Generated by immunoSEQ multiplex PCR, the TCRdb table keeps only in-frame clones and is missing some. Here the sample spans around 64,000 clones, roughly 87% being singletons. This receptor was taken from an adult with an advanced solid tumor such as melanoma, head and neck, liver or kidney cancer. Sequences were derived from CD4+ or CD8+ T cells sorted from blood, sampled in a trial of the OX40 agonist ivuxolimab.

The CDR3 coding sequence is TGCGCCAGCAGCTTCCGTCTCAGGACGCTGAACACCGGGGAGCTGTTTTTT. Protein: CASSFRLRTLNTGELFF. The chain employs TRBV5-1 and TRBJ2-2; no definite D call. The CDR3 spans 17 residues. Trimming pared 2 bases from V and 1 base from J, leaving 15 bases between. Germline V lookup: CDR1 SGHRS, CDR2 YFSETQ.